Each of the 8 T cell receptor beta chains below was sequenced from the same sample in a study of blood T cells in healthy people across ages. A J-beta primer mix and a sample-barcoded 5' primer were used in a second PCR of roughly 7 to 12 cycles. TCRdb re-called the 5' RACE reads through MiXCR, storing one row per CDR3 protein. This table holds some 940,000 distinct CDR3 sequences, under 35% found once. These same records also appear under a second study, on T cells of mothers and their children.

Source material: blood. These receptors came from a woman aged 40 to 49 in good health.

At least ten counts were recorded for this clonotype. CDR3 nucleotide sequence: TGCAGTGCTAGAGATTGGACAGGGCGCAATCAGCCCCAGCATTTT. This encodes CSARDWTGRNQPQHF. The chain employs TRBV20-1 and TRBJ1-5; TRBD1 agrees at 8 bases. The junction had 3 bases not matched to a gene; V was cut back by 0 bases and J by 2 bases. Germline loops: CDR1 DFQATT, CDR2 SNEGSKA (reference sequence). The CDR3 is 15 residues long.

This sequence joins TRBV4-3 and TRBJ1-1; D unclear. V was cut by 0 bases and J by 4 bases, with 6 bases left in between. The CDR3 totals 13 residues. Germline CDR1 and CDR2: LGHNA and YSLEER. This CDR3 reads CASSQEHGTEAFF. The CDR3 region has the DNA TGCGCCAGCAGCCAAGAGCACGGCACTGAAGCTTTCTTT.

This clonotype has a handful of counts. This chain uses TRBV7-2 with TRBJ1-5; D perhaps matches TRBD1 (5 bases). Per germline, CDR1 SGHTA and CDR2 FQGNSA. The CDR3 is made up of 15 amino acids. Trimming took 9 bases from V and 3 from J, leaving 18 bases between them. The CDR3, as DNA: TGTGCCAGTAGCATACAGAAGGGGAACAATCAGCCCCAGCATTTT. Translated, it gives CASSIQKGNNQPQHF.

The rearrangement uses TRBV11-2 and TRBJ1-1; D might be TRBD1 (6 bases). The germline V and J ends were trimmed by 1 base and 5 bases, with 11 bases remaining between them. The germline gives CDR1 SGHAT, CDR2 FQNNGV. The CDR3 has 14 amino acids. DNA for the CDR3: TGTGCCAGCAGCTTAGCCGGGGGCGCGACTGAAGCTTTCTTT. As protein: CASSLAGGATEAFF.

This clonotype was picked up many times. The rearrangement uses TRBV6-5 and TRBJ1-1, with D uncertain. The germline gives CDR1 MNHEY, CDR2 SVGAGI. This CDR3 spans 14 amino acids. V was cut by 0 bases and J by 2 bases, with 7 bases left in between. The CDR3: CASSYSRSNTEAFF. The CDR3 nucleotides read TGTGCCAGCAGTTACTCGAGGTCTAACACTGAAGCTTTCTTT.

This clonotype has just a few counts. The gene calls are TRBV7-2 and TRBJ1-1; D unclear. Trimming pared 5 bases from V and 3 bases from J, leaving 13 bases between. CDR3 length equals 14 residues. The germline gives CDR1 SGHTA, CDR2 FQGNSA. The CDR3: CASSPGASYTEAFF. In DNA form, the CDR3 reads TGTGCCAGCAGCCCCGGCGCTTCTTACACTGAAGCTTTCTTT.

This clonotype was counted only a few times. This chain uses TRBV5-1 with TRBJ2-7, with D unclear. Trimming took 3 bases from V and 4 from J, leaving 14 bases between them. Germline V gives CDR1 SGHRS, CDR2 YFSETQ. The CDR3 spans 14 residues. The CDR3 region is CASSSNPLWYEQYF. Written as DNA, the CDR3 is TGCGCCAGCAGCTCAAACCCCCTTTGGTACGAGCAGTACTTC.

J is TRBJ1-1 and V is TRBV28; D unresolved. Germline CDR1 and CDR2: MDHEN and SYDVKM. The ends were cut back, 1 base at V and 3 bases at J, with 9 bases in the middle. The CDR3 sequence is 14 residues long. Here the CDR3 DNA reads TGTGCCAGCAGTTTATTCTCAGCCGACACTGAAGCTTTCTTT. It is translated as CASSLFSADTEAFF.